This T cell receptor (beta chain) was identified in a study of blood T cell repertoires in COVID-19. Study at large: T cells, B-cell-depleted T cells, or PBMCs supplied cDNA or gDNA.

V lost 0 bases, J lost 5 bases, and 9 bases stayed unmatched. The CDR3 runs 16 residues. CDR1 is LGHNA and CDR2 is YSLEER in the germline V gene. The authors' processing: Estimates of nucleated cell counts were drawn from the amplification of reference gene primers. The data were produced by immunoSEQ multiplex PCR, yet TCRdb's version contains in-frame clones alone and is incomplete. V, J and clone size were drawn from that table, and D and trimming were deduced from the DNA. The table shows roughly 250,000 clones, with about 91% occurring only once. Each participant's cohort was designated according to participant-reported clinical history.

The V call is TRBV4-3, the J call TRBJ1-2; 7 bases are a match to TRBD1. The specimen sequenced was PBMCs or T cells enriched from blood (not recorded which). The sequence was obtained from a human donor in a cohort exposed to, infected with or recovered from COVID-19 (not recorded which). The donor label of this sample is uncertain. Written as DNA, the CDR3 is TGCGCCAGCAGCCAAGAGGAGGGGGCGCAAACTTATGGCTACACCTTC. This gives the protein CASSQEEGAQTYGYTF.